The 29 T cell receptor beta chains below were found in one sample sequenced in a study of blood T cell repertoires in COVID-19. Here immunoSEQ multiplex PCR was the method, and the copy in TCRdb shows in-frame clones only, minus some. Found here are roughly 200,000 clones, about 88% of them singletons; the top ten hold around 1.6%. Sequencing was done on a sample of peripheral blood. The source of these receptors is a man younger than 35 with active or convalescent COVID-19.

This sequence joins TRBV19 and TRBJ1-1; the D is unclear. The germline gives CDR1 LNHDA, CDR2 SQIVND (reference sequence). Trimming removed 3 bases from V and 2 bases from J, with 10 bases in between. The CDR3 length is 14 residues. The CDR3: CASSMDGINTEAFF. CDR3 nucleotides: TGTGCCAGTAGTATGGACGGGATAAACACTGAAGCTTTCTTT. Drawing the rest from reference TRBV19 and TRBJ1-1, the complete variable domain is DGGITQSPKYLFRKEGQNVTLSCEQNLNHDAMYWYRQDPGQGLRLIYYSQIVNDFQKGDIAEGYSVSREKKESFPLTVTSAQKNPTAFYLCASSMDGINTEAFFGQGTRLTVV.

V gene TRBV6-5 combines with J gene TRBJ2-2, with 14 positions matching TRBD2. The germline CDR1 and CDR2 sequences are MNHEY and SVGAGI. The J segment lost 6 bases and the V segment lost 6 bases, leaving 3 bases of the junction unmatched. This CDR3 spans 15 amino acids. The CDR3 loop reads CASRKTSGGAGELFF. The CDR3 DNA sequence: TGTGCCAGCAGGAAGACTAGCGGGGGGGCCGGGGAGCTGTTTTTT.

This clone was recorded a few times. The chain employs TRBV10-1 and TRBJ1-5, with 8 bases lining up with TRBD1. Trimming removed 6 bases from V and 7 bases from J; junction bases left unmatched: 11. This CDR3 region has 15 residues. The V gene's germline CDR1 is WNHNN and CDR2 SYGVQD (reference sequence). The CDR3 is CASRDKDRVGQPQHF. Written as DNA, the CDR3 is TGCGCCAGCAGGGATAAGGACAGGGTGGGCCAGCCCCAGCATTTT.

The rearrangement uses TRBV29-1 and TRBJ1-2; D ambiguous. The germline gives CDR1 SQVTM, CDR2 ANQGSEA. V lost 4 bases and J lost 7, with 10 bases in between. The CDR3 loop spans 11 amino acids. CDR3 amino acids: CSVVSQAGYTF. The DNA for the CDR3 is TGCAGCGTTGTTAGTCAGGCTGGCTACACCTTC. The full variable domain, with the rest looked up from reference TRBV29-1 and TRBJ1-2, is SAVISQKPSRDICQRGTSLTIQCQVDSQVTMMFWYRQQPGQSLTLIATANQGSEATYESGFVIDKFPISRPNLTFSTLTVSNMSPEDSSIYLCSVVSQAGYTFGSGTRLTVV.

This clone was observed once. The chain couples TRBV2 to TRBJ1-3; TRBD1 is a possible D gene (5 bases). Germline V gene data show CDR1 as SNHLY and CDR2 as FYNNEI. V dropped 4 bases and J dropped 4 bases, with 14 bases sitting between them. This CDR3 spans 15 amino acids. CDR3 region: CASSVTGTVGNTIYF. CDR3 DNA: TGTGCCAGCAGTGTAACAGGAACAGTCGGAAACACCATATATTTT.

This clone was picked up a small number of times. The CDR3 sequence: CASSVGSRSPGELFF. The CDR3 DNA follows: TGTGCCAGCAGCGTAGGGTCCAGGTCGCCCGGGGAGCTGTTTTTT. V and J are TRBV9 and TRBJ2-2; D unresolved. This CDR3 region has 15 residues. Trimming stripped 0 bases from V and 6 bases from J, with 12 bases between. The germline gives CDR1 SGDLS, CDR2 YYNGEE. The entire variable domain, with the rest obtained from reference TRBV9 and TRBJ2-2, is as follows: DSGVTQTPKHLITATGQRVTLRCSPRSGDLSVYWYQQSLDQGLQFLIQYYNGEERAKGNILERFSAQQFPDLHSELNLSSLELGDSALYFCASSVGSRSPGELFFGEGSRLTVL.

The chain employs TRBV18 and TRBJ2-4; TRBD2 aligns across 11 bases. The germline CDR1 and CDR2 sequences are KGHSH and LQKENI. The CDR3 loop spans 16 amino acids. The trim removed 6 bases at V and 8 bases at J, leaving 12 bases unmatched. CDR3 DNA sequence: TGTGCCAGCTCTCCCTCGATAGCGGGAGGGCCGGACATTCAGTACTTC. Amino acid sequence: CASSPSIAGGPDIQYF.

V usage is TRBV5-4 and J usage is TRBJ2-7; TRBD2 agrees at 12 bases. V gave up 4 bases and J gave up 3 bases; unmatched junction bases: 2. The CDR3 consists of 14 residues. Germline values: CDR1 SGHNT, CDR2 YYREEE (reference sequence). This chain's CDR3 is CASSRTSGVYEQYF. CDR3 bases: TGTGCCAGCAGCCGGACTAGCGGGGTCTACGAGCAGTACTTC.

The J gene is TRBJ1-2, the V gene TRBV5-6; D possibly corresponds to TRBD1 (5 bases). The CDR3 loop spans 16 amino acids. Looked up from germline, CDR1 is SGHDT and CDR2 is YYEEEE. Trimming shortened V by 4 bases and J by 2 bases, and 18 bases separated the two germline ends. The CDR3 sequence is CASSPEYGQTNYGYTF. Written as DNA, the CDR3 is TGTGCCAGCAGCCCCGAGTACGGACAAACGAACTATGGCTACACCTTC.

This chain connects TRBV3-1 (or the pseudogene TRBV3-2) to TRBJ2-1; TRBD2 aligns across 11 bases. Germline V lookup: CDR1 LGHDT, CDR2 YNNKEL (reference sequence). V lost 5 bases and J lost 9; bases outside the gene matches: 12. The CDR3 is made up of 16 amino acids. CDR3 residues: CASSGTSGRPVGEQFF. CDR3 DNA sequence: TGTGCCAGCAGCGGGACTAGCGGCCGCCCAGTCGGTGAGCAGTTCTTC.

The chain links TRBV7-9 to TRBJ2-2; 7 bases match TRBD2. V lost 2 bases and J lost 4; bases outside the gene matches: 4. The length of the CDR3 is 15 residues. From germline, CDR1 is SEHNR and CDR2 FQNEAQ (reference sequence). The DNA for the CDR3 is TGTGCCAGCAGCTTAAGCGGGGCGGTCACCGGGGAGCTGTTTTTT. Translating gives CASSLSGAVTGELFF. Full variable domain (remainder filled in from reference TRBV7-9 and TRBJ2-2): DTGVSQNPRHKITKRGQNVTFRCDPISEHNRLYWYRQTLGQGPEFLTYFQNEAQLEKSRLLSDRFSAERPKGSFSTLEIQRTEQGDSAMYLCASSLSGAVTGELFFGEGSRLTVL.

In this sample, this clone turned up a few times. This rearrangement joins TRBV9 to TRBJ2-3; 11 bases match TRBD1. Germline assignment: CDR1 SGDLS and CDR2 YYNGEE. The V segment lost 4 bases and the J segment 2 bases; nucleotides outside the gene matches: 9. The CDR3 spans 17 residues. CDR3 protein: CASSPRDRGFFTDTQYF. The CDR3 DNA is TGTGCCAGCAGCCCCCGGGACAGGGGGTTTTTCACAGATACGCAGTATTTT.

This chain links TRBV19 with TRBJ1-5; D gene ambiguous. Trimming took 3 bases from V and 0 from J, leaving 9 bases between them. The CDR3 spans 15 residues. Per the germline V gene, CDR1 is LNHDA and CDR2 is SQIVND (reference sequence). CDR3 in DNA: TGTGCCAGTAGTATCACAGTTTATAGCAATCAGCCCCAGCATTTT. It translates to CASSITVYSNQPQHF.

This CDR3 is CASSQEGRARETQYF. The CDR3 region has the DNA TGTGCCAGCAGTCAGGAGGGCAGGGCAAGGGAGACCCAGTACTTC. V usage is TRBV3-1 (or the pseudogene TRBV3-2) and J usage is TRBJ2-5, with D perhaps TRBD2 (6 bases). From germline, CDR1 is LGHDT and CDR2 YNNKEL (reference sequence). This CDR3 is built from 15 residues. Trimming removed 6 bases from V and 5 bases from J, with 19 bases in between.

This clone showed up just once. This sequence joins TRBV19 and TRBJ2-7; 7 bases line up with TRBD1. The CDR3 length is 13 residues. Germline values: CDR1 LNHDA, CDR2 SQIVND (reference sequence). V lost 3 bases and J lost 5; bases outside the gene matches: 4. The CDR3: CASSIGRGNEQYF. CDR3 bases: TGTGCCAGTAGTATCGGCAGGGGGAACGAGCAGTACTTC. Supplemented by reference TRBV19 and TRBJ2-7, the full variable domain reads DGGITQSPKYLFRKEGQNVTLSCEQNLNHDAMYWYRQDPGQGLRLIYYSQIVNDFQKGDIAEGYSVSREKKESFPLTVTSAQKNPTAFYLCASSIGRGNEQYFGPGTRLTVT.

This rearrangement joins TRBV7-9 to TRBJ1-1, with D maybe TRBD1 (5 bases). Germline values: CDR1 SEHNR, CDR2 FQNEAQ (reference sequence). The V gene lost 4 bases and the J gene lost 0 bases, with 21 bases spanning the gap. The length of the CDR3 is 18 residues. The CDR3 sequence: CASSSGSPGRKMNTEAFF. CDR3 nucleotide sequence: TGTGCCAGCAGCTCCGGTTCGCCAGGGCGGAAGATGAACACTGAAGCTTTCTTT.

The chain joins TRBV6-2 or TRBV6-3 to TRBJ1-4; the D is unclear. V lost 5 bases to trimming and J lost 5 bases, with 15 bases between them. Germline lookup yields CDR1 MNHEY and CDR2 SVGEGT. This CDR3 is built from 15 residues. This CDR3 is CASSTPGRWNEKLFF. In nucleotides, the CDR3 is TGTGCCAGCAGTACGCCGGGAAGGTGGAATGAAAAACTGTTTTTT.

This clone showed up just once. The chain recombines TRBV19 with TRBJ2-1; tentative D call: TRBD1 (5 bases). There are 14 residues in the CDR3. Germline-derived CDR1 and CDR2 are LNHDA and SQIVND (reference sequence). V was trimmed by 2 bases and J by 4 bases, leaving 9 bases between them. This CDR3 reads CASSIQGSYNEQFF. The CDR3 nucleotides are TGTGCCAGTAGTATACAGGGAAGTTACAATGAGCAGTTCTTC.

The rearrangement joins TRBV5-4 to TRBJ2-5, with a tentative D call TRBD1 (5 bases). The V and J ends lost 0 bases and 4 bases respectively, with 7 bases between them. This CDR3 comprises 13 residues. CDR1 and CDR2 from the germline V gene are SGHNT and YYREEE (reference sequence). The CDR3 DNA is TGTGCCAGCAGCTTGGGGGGCGGAGAGACCCAGTACTTC. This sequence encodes CASSLGGGETQYF.

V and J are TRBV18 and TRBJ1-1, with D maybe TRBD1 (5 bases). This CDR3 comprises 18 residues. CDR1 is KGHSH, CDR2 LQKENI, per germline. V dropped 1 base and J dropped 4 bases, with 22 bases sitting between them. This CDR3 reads CASSPRSGKEKGGTEAFF. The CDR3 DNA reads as TGTGCCAGCTCACCACGATCAGGGAAGGAGAAGGGTGGCACTGAAGCTTTCTTT.

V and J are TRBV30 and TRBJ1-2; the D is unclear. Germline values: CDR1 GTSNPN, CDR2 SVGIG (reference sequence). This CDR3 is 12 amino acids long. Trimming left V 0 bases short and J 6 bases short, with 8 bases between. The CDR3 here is CAWSVVGDGYTF. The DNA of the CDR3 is TGTGCCTGGAGTGTGGTCGGGGATGGCTACACCTTC.

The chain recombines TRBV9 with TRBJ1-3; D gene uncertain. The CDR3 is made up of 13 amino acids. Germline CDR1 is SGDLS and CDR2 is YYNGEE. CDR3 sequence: CGICPYSGNTIYF. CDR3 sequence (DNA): TGTGGTATCTGTCCCTACTCTGGAAACACCATATATTTT.

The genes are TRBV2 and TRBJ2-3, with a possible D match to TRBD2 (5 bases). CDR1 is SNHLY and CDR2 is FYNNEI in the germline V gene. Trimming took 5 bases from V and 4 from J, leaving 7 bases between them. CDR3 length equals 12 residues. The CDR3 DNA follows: TGTGCCAGCAGTTTCGGGGCAGATACGCAGTATTTT. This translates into CASSFGADTQYF. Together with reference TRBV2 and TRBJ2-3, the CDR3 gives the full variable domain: EPEVTQTPSHQVTQMGQEVILRCVPISNHLYFYWYRQILGQKVEFLVSFYNNEISEKSEIFDDQFSVERPDGSNFTLKIRSTKLEDSAMYFCASSFGADTQYFGPGTRLTVL.

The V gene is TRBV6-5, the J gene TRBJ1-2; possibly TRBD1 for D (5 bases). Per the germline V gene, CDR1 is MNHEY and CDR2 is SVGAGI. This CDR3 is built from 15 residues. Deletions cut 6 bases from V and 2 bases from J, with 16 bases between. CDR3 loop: CASSAPGEPNYGYTF. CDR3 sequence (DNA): TGTGCCAGCAGCGCTCCGGGGGAACCCAACTATGGCTACACCTTC.

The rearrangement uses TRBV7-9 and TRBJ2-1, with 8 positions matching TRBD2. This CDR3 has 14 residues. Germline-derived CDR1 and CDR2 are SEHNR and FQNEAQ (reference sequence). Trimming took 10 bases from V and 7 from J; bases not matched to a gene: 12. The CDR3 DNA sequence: TGTGCCACCCGGGGGAGCGGGAGACAGAATGAGCAGTTCTTC. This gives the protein CATRGSGRQNEQFF.

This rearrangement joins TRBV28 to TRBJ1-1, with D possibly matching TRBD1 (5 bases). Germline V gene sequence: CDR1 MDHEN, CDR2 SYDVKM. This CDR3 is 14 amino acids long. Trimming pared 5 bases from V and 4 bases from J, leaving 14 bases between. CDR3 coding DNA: TGTGCCAGCAGTCCAGGGTCGAGGCGCACTGAAGCTTTCTTT. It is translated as CASSPGSRRTEAFF.

Here the CDR3 reads CASNIWDSRYGYTF. As DNA, the CDR3 is TGTGCCAGCAATATTTGGGACTCCCGCTATGGCTACACCTTC. The chain carries TRBV2 and TRBJ1-2; D possibly corresponds to TRBD1 (5 bases). The V and J ends lost 7 bases and 4 bases respectively, with 16 bases between them. CDR1 is SNHLY, CDR2 FYNNEI, per germline. The CDR3 spans 14 residues.

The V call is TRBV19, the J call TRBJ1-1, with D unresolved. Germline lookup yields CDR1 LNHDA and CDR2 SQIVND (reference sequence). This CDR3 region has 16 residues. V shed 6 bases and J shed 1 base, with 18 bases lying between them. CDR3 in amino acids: CASRPQVGVWNTEAFF. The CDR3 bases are TGTGCCAGTAGACCCCAAGTCGGGGTTTGGAACACTGAAGCTTTCTTT.

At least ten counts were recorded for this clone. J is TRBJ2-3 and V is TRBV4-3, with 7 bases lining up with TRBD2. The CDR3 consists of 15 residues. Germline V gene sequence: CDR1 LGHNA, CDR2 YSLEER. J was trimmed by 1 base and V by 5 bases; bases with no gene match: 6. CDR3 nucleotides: TGCGCCAGCAGCGGCGTGGGGGGGGGCACAGATACGCAGTATTTT. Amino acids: CASSGVGGGTDTQYF.